This T cell receptor beta chain was profiled in a study of control samples from healthy donors and cancer patients. Germline loops: CDR1 LNHDA, CDR2 SQIVND (reference sequence). The CDR3 is 16 residues long. The ends lost 10 bases at V and 3 bases at J; junction bases unmatched: 14. Using immunoSEQ multiplex PCR, the repertoire was profiled, and TCRdb retains in-frame clones only, with some absent. Among around 130,000 clones, around 92% were seen once, and the ten largest hold about 7.6%. This receptor was identified in a man aged 45-65 years with head and neck cancer. The chain uses TRBV19 and TRBJ2-2, with 7 bases lining up with TRBD1. The material sequenced was PBMCs. CDR3 sequence: CATSLQGSVDTGELFF. The CDR3 bases are TGTGCCACCTCTTTACAGGGGTCTGTGGACACCGGGGAGCTGTTTTTT. The full variable domain, its missing parts supplied by reference TRBV19 and TRBJ2-2, is DGGITQSPKYLFRKEGQNVTLSCEQNLNHDAMYWYRQDPGQGLRLIYYSQIVNDFQKGDIAEGYSVSREKKESFPLTVTSAQKNPTAFYLCATSLQGSVDTGELFFGEGSRLTVL.